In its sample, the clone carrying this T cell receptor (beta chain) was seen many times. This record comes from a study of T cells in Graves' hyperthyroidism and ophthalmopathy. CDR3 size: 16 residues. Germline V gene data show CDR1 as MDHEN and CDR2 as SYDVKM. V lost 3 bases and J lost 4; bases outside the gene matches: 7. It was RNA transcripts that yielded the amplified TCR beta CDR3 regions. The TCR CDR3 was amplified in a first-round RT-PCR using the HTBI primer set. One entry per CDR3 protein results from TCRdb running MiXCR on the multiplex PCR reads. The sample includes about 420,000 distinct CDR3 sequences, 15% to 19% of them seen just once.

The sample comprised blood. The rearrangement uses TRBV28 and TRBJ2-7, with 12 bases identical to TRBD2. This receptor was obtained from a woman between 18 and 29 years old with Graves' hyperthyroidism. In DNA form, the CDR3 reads TGTGCCAGCAGTTTCCCCCGTCTAGCGGGAGGGTACGAGCAGTACTTC. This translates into CASSFPRLAGGYEQYF.